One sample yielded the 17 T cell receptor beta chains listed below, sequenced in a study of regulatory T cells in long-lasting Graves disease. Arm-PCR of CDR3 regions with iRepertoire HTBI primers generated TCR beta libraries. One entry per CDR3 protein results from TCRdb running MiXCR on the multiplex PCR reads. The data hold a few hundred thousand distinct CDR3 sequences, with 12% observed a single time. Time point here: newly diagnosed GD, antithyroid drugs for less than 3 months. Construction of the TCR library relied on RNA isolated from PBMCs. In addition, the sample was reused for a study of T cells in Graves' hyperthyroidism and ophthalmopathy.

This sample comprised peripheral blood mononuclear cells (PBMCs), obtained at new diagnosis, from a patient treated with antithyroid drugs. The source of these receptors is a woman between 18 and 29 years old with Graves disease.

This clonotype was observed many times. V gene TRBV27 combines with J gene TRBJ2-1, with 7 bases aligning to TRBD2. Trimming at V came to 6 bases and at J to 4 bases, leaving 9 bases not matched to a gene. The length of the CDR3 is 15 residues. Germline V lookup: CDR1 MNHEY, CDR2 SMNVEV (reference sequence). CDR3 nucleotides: TGTGCCAGCAGCGTGGGAGGGCCCTCTTACAATGAGCAGTTCTTC. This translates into CASSVGGPSYNEQFF.

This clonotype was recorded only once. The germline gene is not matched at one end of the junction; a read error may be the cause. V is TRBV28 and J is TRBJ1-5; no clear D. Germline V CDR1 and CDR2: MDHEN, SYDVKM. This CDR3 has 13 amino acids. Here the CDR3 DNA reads TGTGCCAGCAGTTTATGGGGAAATCGGCCCCAGCATTTT. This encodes CASSLWGNRPQHF.

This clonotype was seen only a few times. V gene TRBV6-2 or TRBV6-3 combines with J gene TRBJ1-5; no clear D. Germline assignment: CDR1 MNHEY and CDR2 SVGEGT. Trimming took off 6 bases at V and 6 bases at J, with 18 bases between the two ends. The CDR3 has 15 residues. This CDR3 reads CASSPEPDYGQPQHF. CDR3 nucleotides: TGTGCCAGCAGCCCAGAACCTGACTATGGTCAGCCCCAGCATTTT.

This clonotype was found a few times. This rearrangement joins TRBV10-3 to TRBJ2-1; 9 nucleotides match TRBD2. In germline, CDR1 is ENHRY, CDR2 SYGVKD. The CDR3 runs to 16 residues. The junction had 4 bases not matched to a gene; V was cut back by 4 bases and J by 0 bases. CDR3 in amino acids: CAISVRLADSYNEQFF. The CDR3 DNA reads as TGTGCCATCAGTGTTAGACTAGCGGACTCCTACAATGAGCAGTTCTTC.

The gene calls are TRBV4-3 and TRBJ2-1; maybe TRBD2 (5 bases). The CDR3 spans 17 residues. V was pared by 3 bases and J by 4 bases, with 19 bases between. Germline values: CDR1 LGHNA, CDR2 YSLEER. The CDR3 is CASSQEGLARSYNEQFF. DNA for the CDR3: TGCGCCAGCAGCCAGGAAGGACTGGCGAGGAGTTACAATGAGCAGTTCTTC.

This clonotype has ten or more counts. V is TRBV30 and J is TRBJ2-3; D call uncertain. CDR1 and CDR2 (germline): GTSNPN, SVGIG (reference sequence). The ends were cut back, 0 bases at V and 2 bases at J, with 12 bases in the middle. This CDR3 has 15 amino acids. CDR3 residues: CAWSVLQGITDTQYF. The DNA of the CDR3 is TGTGCCTGGAGTGTACTCCAAGGGATCACAGATACGCAGTATTTT.

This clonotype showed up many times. The CDR3 DNA is TGTGCCAGCAGCGTAGAATGGACAGGGAGGAACACCGGGGAGCTGTTTTTT. Encoded protein: CASSVEWTGRNTGELFF. The V call is TRBV9, the J call TRBJ2-2; 8 bases agree with TRBD1. This CDR3 comprises 17 residues. V lost 0 bases, J lost 1 base, and 5 bases stayed unmatched. Germline loops: CDR1 SGDLS, CDR2 YYNGEE.

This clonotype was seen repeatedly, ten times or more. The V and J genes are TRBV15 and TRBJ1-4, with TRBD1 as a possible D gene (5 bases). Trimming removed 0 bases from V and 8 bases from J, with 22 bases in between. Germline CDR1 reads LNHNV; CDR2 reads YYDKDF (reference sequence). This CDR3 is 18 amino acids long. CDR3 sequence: CATSRDGPGLLPLEKLFF. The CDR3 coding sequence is TGTGCCACCAGCAGAGATGGGCCGGGGCTTCTCCCCCTAGAAAAACTGTTTTTT.

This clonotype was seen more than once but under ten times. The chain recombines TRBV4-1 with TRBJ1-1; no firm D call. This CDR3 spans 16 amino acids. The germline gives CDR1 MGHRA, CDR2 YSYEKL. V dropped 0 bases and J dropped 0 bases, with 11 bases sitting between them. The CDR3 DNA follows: TGCGCCAGCAGCCAAGATCAAGTCATACTGAACACTGAAGCTTTCTTT. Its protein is CASSQDQVILNTEAFF.

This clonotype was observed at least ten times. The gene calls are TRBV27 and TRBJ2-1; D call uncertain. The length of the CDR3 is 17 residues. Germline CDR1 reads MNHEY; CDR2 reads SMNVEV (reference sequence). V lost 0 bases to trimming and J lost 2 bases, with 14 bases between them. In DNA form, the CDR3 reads TGTGCCAGCAGTTTATCGATTTCGGAACATACCTACAATGAGCAGTTCTTC. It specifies CASSLSISEHTYNEQFF.

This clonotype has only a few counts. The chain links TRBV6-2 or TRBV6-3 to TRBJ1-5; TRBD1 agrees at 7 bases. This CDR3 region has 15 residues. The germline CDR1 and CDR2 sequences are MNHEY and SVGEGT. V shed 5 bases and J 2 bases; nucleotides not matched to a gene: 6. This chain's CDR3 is CASSGTGVRNQPQHF. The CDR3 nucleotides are TGTGCCAGCAGTGGTACAGGGGTTCGCAATCAGCCCCAGCATTTT.

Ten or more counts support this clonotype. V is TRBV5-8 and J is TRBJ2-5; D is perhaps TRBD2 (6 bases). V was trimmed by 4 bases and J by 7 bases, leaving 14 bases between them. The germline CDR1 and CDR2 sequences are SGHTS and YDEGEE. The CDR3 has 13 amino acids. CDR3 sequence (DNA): TGTGCCAGCAGCCGGGCCTTGGGAGGGACCCAGTACTTC. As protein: CASSRALGGTQYF.

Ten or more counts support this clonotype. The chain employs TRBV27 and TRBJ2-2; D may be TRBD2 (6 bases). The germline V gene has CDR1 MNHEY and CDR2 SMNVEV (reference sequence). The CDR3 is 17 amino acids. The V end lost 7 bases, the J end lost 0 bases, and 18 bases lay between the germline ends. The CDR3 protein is CASIGSSWGANTGELFF. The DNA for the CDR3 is TGTGCCAGCATTGGCTCGTCCTGGGGGGCGAACACCGGGGAGCTGTTTTTT.

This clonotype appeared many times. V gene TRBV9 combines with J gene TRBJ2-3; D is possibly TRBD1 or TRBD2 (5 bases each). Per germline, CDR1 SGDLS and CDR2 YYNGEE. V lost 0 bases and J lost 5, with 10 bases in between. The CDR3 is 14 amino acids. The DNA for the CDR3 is TGTGCCAGCAGCGTAGGAGGGGCAAAAGATACGCAGTATTTT. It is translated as CASSVGGAKDTQYF.

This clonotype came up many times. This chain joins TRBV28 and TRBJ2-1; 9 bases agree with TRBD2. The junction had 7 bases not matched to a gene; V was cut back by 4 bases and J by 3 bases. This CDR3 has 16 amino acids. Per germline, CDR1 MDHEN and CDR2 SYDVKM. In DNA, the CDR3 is TGTGCCAGCAGTTCCCCTGCGGGAGGGAACTACAATGAGCAGTTCTTC. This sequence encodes CASSSPAGGNYNEQFF.

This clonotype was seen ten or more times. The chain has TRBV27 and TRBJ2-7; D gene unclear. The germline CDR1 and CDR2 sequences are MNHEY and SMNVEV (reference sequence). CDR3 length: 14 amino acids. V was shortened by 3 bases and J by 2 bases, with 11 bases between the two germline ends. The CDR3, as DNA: TGTGCCAGCAGTTTCAGAGAGCGTCCCTACGAGCAGTACTTC. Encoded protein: CASSFRERPYEQYF.

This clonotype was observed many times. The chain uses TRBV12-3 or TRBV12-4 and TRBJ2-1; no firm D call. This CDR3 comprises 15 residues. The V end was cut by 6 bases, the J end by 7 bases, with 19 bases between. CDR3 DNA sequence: TGTGCCAGCAGCTCACATGGAAGGGCACGGAATGAGCAGTTCTTC. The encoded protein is CASSSHGRARNEQFF.